The present entry profiles one TCR beta chain with its context. The antigen remains unidentified. Every one of the donors was a Caucasian adult that lived in Nashville, Tennessee. This entry is derived from a study of shared clonotypes between healthy human individuals. General study findings and limits: Sorted-subset sequencing, rarefaction showed, was incomplete despite large depth.

Using immunoSEQ multiplex PCR, the repertoire was profiled, and TCRdb retains in-frame clones only, with some absent. Of over 950,000 clones in the sample, approximately 80% were seen once. CDR1 is GTSNPN and CDR2 is SVGIG in the germline V gene (reference sequence). V was pared by 0 bases and J by 7 bases, with 8 bases between. This CDR3 spans 12 amino acids. Sequenced material: memory CD4+ T cells from PBMCs. As for subset: CD45RA-negative fraction. The chain is built from TRBV30 and TRBJ2-3; the D is unclear. The sequence was collected from a man aged 18 to 30 in good health. Some clones in this sample may be carry-over from other donors' samples. Written as DNA, the CDR3 is TGTGCCTGGAGTGTACGTTTGCATACGCAGTATTTT. Amino acid sequence: CAWSVRLHTQYF.